Listed below are T cell receptor beta chains from one sample, sequenced in a study of cytomegalovirus exposure and HLA in healthy donors. Clones were sequenced by immunoSEQ multiplex PCR, and TCRdb holds only the in-frame ones, with some missing. The data hold roughly 180,000 clones, with 80% observed a single time. The sample consisted of PBMCs. The receptors originated from a young man in good health and CMV-seronegative. Each CDR3 is given with its conserved first and last residue. The order of the fields is J gene, clone size, CDR3 length, V gene, D gene, CDR3 protein, CDR3 DNA. D genes are given only for firm matches. Some rows have no size entry. The others give once, few or many, or a class for an expanded clone.

>TRBJ1-5|.|16|TRBV2|.
CASRRVSLGGNQPQHF
TGTGCCAGCAGGAGGGTATCCCTCGGTGGCAATCAGCCCCAGCATTTT
>TRBJ2-1|.|13|TRBV7-3|TRBD1
CASSFDRANEQFF
TGTGCCAGCAGCTTCGACAGGGCCAATGAGCAGTTCTTC
>TRBJ1-2|.|15|TRBV27|TRBD1
CASSLTGQGGYGYTF
TGTGCCAGCAGTTTAACCGGACAGGGGGGCTATGGCTACACCTTC
>TRBJ1-6|once|13|TRBV6-6|TRBD1
CASTRQGNSPLHF
TGTGCCAGCACTAGACAGGGAAATTCACCCCTCCACTTT
>TRBJ2-7|few|13|TRBV18|.
CASSPGDSYEQYF
TGTGCCAGCTCACCGGGCGACAGCTACGAGCAGTACTTC
>TRBJ1-2|.|15|TRBV19|.
CASSLDRTAVYGYTF
TGTGCCAGTAGTCTCGACAGGACTGCGGTCTATGGCTACACCTTC
>TRBJ2-7|.|14|TRBV7-8|TRBD1
CASSLMDRTYEQYF
TGTGCCAGCAGCTTAATGGACAGGACCTACGAGCAGTACTTC
>TRBJ2-3|.|15|TRBV14|TRBD1
CASAPGQSDTDTQYF
TGTGCCAGCGCGCCGGGACAGAGTGACACAGATACGCAGTATTTT
>TRBJ2-7|.|14|TRBV28|.
CASSLGGDHYEQYF
TGTGCCAGCAGCCTAGGGGGGGACCACTACGAGCAGTACTTC
>TRBJ1-1|.|15|TRBV5-1|.
CASSLAWGPSTEAFF
TGCGCCAGCAGCTTGGCCTGGGGGCCCAGCACTGAAGCTTTCTTT
>TRBJ2-7|.|16|TRBV14|TRBD2
CASSQEVSLAGDEQYF
TGTGCCAGCAGCCAAGAAGTCAGCCTAGCGGGGGACGAGCAGTACTTC
>TRBJ2-5|.|15|TRBV6-5|TRBD2
CASSYSGRGQETQYF
TGTGCCAGCAGCTACTCGGGGAGGGGACAAGAGACCCAGTACTTC
>TRBJ2-1|.|15|TRBV4-1|.
CASSQVIGAYNEQFF
TGCGCCAGCAGCCAGGTCATAGGAGCCTACAATGAGCAGTTCTTC
>TRBJ2-3|.|13|TRBV11-1|TRBD2
CASIGTRTDTQYF
TGTGCCAGCATTGGGACTAGGACAGATACGCAGTATTTT
>TRBJ1-1|.|14|TRBV5-1|TRBD1
CASSAGTENTEAFF
TGCGCCAGCAGCGCCGGGACAGAGAACACTGAAGCTTTCTTT
>TRBJ1-6|.|15|TRBV6-6|.
CASSQVGSYNSPLHF
TGTGCCAGCAGTCAGGTGGGCTCCTATAATTCACCCCTCCACTTT
>TRBJ2-3|.|16|TRBV7-6|TRBD1
CASSLAAGGSTDTQYF
TGTGCCAGCAGCTTAGCCGCAGGGGGAAGCACAGATACGCAGTATTTT
>TRBJ1-6|.|17|TRBV10-1|.
CASSESMGLGDNAPLHF
TGCGCCAGCAGTGAGTCGATGGGACTGGGTGATAACGCACCCCTCCACTTT
>TRBJ2-1|.|14|TRBV5-1|.
CASSWPGDGNEQFF
TGCGCCAGCAGCTGGCCCGGGGATGGGAATGAGCAGTTCTTC
>TRBJ1-5|.|16|TRBV18|TRBD1
CASSPRRDRADQPQHF
TGTGCCAGCTCACCAAGGCGGGACAGGGCCGATCAGCCCCAGCATTTT
>TRBJ2-1|once|15|TRBV11-2|TRBD2
CASSRLAYDYNEQFF
TGTGCCAGCAGCCGACTAGCGTACGACTACAATGAGCAGTTCTTC
>TRBJ2-3|once|17|TRBV7-8|TRBD1
CASSSPETGSHTDTQYF
TGTGCCAGCAGCTCTCCGGAGACAGGGTCCCACACAGATACGCAGTATTTT
>TRBJ2-1|.|17|TRBV10-2|TRBD2
CASSGWEGLGLVNEQFF
TGCGCCAGCAGTGGCTGGGAGGGACTAGGACTTGTGAATGAGCAGTTCTTC
>TRBJ2-3|.|12|TRBV6-6|.
CASSGLGDTQYF
TGTGCCAGCAGTGGCCTTGGAGATACGCAGTATTTT
>TRBJ2-1|.|14|TRBV7-9|TRBD2
CASSSSSGTDEQFF
TGTGCCAGCAGCTCCTCTAGCGGAACGGATGAGCAGTTCTTC
>TRBJ1-3|.|15|TRBV10-3|TRBD1
CAIRGTAISGNTIYF
TGTGCCATCAGGGGGACAGCAATCTCTGGAAACACCATATATTTT
>TRBJ2-7|.|12|TRBV11-2|TRBD1
CASSPDRREQYF
TGTGCCAGCAGCCCGGACAGGCGGGAGCAGTACTTC
>TRBJ2-7|.|15|TRBV4-1|.
CASSQVQGEDYEQYF
TGCGCCAGCAGCCAAGTCCAGGGCGAAGACTACGAGCAGTACTTC
>TRBJ1-1|.|14|TRBV6-6|TRBD1
CASTKTDRGTEAFF
TGTGCCAGCACCAAGACCGACAGGGGCACTGAAGCTTTCTTT